These 2 T cell receptor beta chains share one sample of origin, sequenced in a study of T cell responses to AZD1222 COVID-19 vaccine. Sequenced by immunoSEQ multiplex PCR; TCRdb stores in-frame clones only, minus some. Here the sample spans around 100,000 clones, approximately 92% being singletons. Sequenced here: peripheral blood, sampled on day 0 of AZD1222 vaccination. The receptor source for this set is an adult in good health.

CDR3 residues: CSASRPEQFF. The CDR3 DNA is TGCAGTGCTTCTAGGCCTGAGCAGTTCTTC. V is TRBV20-1 and J is TRBJ2-1, with unresolved D. Trimming took off 5 bases at V and 9 bases at J, with 8 bases between the two ends. CDR1 is DFQATT, CDR2 SNEGSKA, per germline (reference sequence). The CDR3 runs to 10 residues.

The chain has TRBV7-9 and TRBJ1-5; tentative D call: TRBD1 (6 bases). V lost 6 bases to trimming and J lost 1 base, with 10 bases between them. CDR1 is SEHNR, CDR2 FQNEAQ, per germline (reference sequence). The CDR3 has 14 residues. In nucleotides, the CDR3 is TGTGCCAGCAGATCAGGGGACAGCAATCAGCCCCAGCATTTT. This encodes CASRSGDSNQPQHF.